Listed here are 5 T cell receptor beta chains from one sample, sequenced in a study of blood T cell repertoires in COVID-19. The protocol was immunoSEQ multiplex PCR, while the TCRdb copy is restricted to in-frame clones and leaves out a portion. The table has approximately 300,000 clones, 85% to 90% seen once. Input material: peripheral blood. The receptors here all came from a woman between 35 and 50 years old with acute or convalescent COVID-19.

The CDR3 DNA reads as TGTGCCAGCAGCTTAGGAGTTAACACCATATATTTT. As protein: CASSLGVNTIYF. The V gene is TRBV7-8, the J gene TRBJ1-3, with D uncertain. The CDR3 is made up of 12 amino acids. The V and J ends lost 1 base and 7 bases respectively, with 5 bases between them. CDR1 SGHVS and CDR2 FQNEAQ come from the germline V gene.

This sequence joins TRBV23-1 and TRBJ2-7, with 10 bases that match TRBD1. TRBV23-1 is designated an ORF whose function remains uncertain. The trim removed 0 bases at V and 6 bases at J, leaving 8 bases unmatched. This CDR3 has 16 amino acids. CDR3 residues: CASSQSSGQGDGEQYV. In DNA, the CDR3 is TGCGCCAGCAGTCAATCATCTGGACAGGGGGATGGCGAGCAGTACGTC.

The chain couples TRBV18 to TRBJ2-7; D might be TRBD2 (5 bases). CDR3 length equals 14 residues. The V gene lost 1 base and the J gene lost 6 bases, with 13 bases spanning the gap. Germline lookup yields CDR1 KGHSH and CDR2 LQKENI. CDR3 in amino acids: CASSPRGNGAEQYV. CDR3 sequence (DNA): TGTGCCAGCTCACCACGAGGGAATGGAGCCGAGCAGTACGTC.

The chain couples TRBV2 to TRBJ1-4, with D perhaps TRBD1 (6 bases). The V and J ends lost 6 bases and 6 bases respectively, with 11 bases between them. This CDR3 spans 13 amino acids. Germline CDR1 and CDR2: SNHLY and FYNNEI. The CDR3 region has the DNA TGTGCCAGCAGGGGAAGACAGGATGAAAAACTGTTTTTT. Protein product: CASRGRQDEKLFF. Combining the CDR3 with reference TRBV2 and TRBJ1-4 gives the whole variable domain EPEVTQTPSHQVTQMGQEVILRCVPISNHLYFYWYRQILGQKVEFLVSFYNNEISEKSEIFDDQFSVERPDGSNFTLKIRSTKLEDSAMYFCASRGRQDEKLFFGSGTQLSVL.

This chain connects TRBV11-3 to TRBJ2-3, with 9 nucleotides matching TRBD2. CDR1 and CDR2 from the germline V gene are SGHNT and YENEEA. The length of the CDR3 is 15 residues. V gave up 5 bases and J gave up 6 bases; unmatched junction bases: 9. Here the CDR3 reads CASSPGLATGDTQYF. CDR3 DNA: TGTGCCAGCAGCCCCGGACTAGCGACTGGGGATACGCAGTATTTT.